These T cell receptor beta chains were read from a single sample in a study of quantifying T cell responses using KT2 cells. One entry per CDR3 protein, called by TCRdb with MiXCR from the UMI-ligation and nested PCR reads. The sample records approximately 46,000 distinct CDR3 sequences, approximately 10% being singletons. The sample consisted of PBMCs spiked with cells of the T cell clone KT2. These receptors were taken from a human donor. The CDR3 runs from the conserved cysteine through the conserved F or W. D genes are given only for firm matches. Clone size is stated in some rows and not others, as once, few, many or a class when expanded.

clone size | D gene | J gene | V gene | CDR3 DNA | CDR3 protein
few | TRBD2 | TRBJ2-4 | TRBV25-1 | TGTGCCAGAGAGGGGAGGGGTAGGGCCAAAAACATTCAGTACTTC | CAREGRGRAKNIQYF
. | TRBD1 | TRBJ1-5 | TRBV2 | TGTGCCAGCAACAGGGGTGATAGCAATCAGCCCCAGCATTTT | CASNRGDSNQPQHF
many | TRBD1 | TRBJ1-6 | TRBV2 | TGTGCCAGCAGTGATACGGGGCAGGGGGAATATAATTCACCCCTCCACTTT | CASSDTGQGEYNSPLHF
many | TRBD2 | TRBJ2-1 | TRBV6-2/TRBV6-3 | TGTGCCAGCAGTTACTCGACTAGCGGGAACAATGAGCAGTTCTTC | CASSYSTSGNNEQFF
many | . | TRBJ1-1 | TRBV29-1 | TGCAGCGTTGCTGGACGGGGAGACACTGAAGCTTTCTTT | CSVAGRGDTEAFF
many | . | TRBJ1-3 | TRBV3-1 | TGTGCCAGCAGCCAAGTCGTGAGTTCTCTCACTGGAAACACCATATATTTT | CASSQVVSSLTGNTIYF
. | . | TRBJ2-7 | TRBV5-5 | TGTGCCAGCAGCTTGGCCAGGCTCGGCTACGAGCAGTACTTC | CASSLARLGYEQYF
few | . | TRBJ1-1 | TRBV18 | TGTGCCAGCTCACCCGGGCTGGGGGTGAACACTGAAGCTTTCTTT | CASSPGLGVNTEAFF
many | . | TRBJ2-3 | TRBV10-1 | TGCGCCAGCAGCGGCGCAGGCACAGATACGCAGTATTTT | CASSGAGTDTQYF
. | . | TRBJ2-5 | TRBV5-6 | TGTGCCAGCAGCTTTACTAGTGGGGAGACCCAGTACTTC | CASSFTSGETQYF
. | . | TRBJ2-5 | TRBV5-1 | TGCGCCAGCAGCTTCGGAGGTGGAGGGCAAGAGACCCAGTACTTC | CASSFGGGGQETQYF
few | . | TRBJ2-5 | TRBV7-9 | TGTGCCAGCAGCTTAAGACCCGAAGAGACCCAGTACTTC | CASSLRPEETQYF
many | TRBD2 | TRBJ2-7 | TRBV20-1 | TGCAGTGCTAGAGATTCCGGGGGGGCCGAATACGAGCAGTACTTC | CSARDSGGAEYEQYF
many | TRBD2 | TRBJ2-7 | TRBV20-1 | TGCAGTGCTTCCCTTCCGGGACTAGCGGGCGGAGGGCAGTACTTC | CSASLPGLAGGGQYF
. | . | TRBJ2-1 | TRBV20-1 | TGCAGTGCTAGAGACCGGGACAACGGATACAATGAGCAGTTCTTC | CSARDRDNGYNEQFF
few | . | TRBJ2-3 | TRBV5-4 | TGTGCCAGCAGCTGGGAACTAGGAGGAGGAGATACGCAGTATTTT | CASSWELGGGDTQYF
. | . | TRBJ2-2 | TRBV12-3/TRBV12-4 | TGTGCCAGCAGTTTAATAGGTTGGGAGCTGTTTTTT | CASSLIGWELFF
few | . | TRBJ2-1 | TRBV4-1 | TGCGCCAGCAGCCAAGAGTGGGGAACAACCCAGGGCAATGAGCAGTTCTTC | CASSQEWGTTQGNEQFF
few | . | TRBJ1-6 | TRBV12-3/TRBV12-4 | TGTGCCAGCGGAAAGACAGAAACCTATAATTCACCCCTCCACTTT | CASGKTETYNSPLHF
. | . | TRBJ1-2 | TRBV7-2 | TGTGCCAGCAGCTTAATCACAGGGAGTCCTGGCTACACCTTC | CASSLITGSPGYTF
. | . | TRBJ1-1 | TRBV12-3/TRBV12-4 | TGTGCCAGCAGTTTAGCGCGGGGGGGCTACACTGAAGCTTTCTTT | CASSLARGGYTEAFF
many | . | TRBJ2-1 | TRBV5-1 | TGCGCCAGCAGTTCCGGGATGACAGGACTAGAGCAGTTCTTC | CASSSGMTGLEQFF
. | . | TRBJ2-3 | TRBV10-3 | TGTGCCATCAGCCTCATGAGGGCTGGTACGCAGTATTTT | CAISLMRAGTQYF
many | TRBD1 | TRBJ2-5 | TRBV5-1 | TGCGCCAGCAGCAGGGGACAGGGTGGAGAGACCCAGTACTTC | CASSRGQGGETQYF
. | TRBD2 | TRBJ2-1 | TRBV7-8 | TGTGCCAGCAGCTTATATAAGCGGGGGGCAGTAGGCAACTACAATGAGCAGTTCTTC | CASSLYKRGAVGNYNEQFF
many | . | TRBJ2-3 | TRBV20-1 | TGCAGTGCTAGAGGTACAGATACGCAGTATTTT | CSARGTDTQYF
. | TRBD1 | TRBJ1-1 | TRBV10-3 | TGTGCCATCAGTTTGTCAGGGGGCACTGAAGCTTTCTTT | CAISLSGGTEAFF
. | TRBD2 | TRBJ2-4 | TRBV19 | TGTGCCAGCACCCCAGGGAGTACCGGGGGGGACATTCAGTACTTC | CASTPGSTGGDIQYF
. | TRBD1 | TRBJ1-1 | TRBV29-1 | TGCAGCTCTGACAGGGGGCCCACTGAAGCTTTCTTT | CSSDRGPTEAFF
many | . | TRBJ1-6 | TRBV20-1 | TGCAGTGCTAGACCCAGGAGCTCCTATAATTCACCCCTCCACTTT | CSARPRSSYNSPLHF
. | . | TRBJ2-4 | TRBV6-2/TRBV6-3 | TGTGCCAGCAGTTTGAATGGACAGATCGGCATTCAGTACTTC | CASSLNGQIGIQYF
. | TRBD2 | TRBJ2-3 | TRBV3-1 | TGTGCCAGCAGCCATCGGGCTAGCGGGGTTGGAGATACGCAGTATTTT | CASSHRASGVGDTQYF
medium-sized | TRBD1 | TRBJ2-1 | TRBV11-2 | TGTGCCAGCAGCTACCCGGGACAGTACAATGAGCAGTTCTTC | CASSYPGQYNEQFF
. | . | TRBJ2-5 | TRBV12-3/TRBV12-4 | TGTGCCAGCAGGCAAGAGACCCAGTACTTC | CASRQETQYF
few | TRBD2 | TRBJ2-3 | TRBV9 | TGTGCCAGCAGCGTAGAGGATAGCGGGGTGGCAGATACGCAGTATTTT | CASSVEDSGVADTQYF
few | TRBD1 | TRBJ1-1 | TRBV5-1 | TGCGCCAGCAGGGGTCCGGGACAGGGTGTCGCTGAAGCTTTCTTT | CASRGPGQGVAEAFF
. | . | TRBJ1-2 | TRBV4-1 | TGCGCCAGCAGCCCGCTGGGACAAGACCCAACCTATGGCTACACCTTC | CASSPLGQDPTYGYTF
. | TRBD1 | TRBJ1-1 | TRBV27 | TGTGCCAGCAGTTTTCGTGGACAGGAGGCTGAAGCTTTCTTT | CASSFRGQEAEAFF
many | TRBD1 | TRBJ2-7 | TRBV11-3 | TGTGCCAGCAGCCGCGGGACAGGGGCCTACGAGCAGTACTTC | CASSRGTGAYEQYF
. | . | TRBJ1-5 | TRBV7-8 | TGTGCCAGCAGCTTAAGCCGGAACAATCAGCCCCAGCATTTT | CASSLSRNNQPQHF
. | . | TRBJ1-6 | TRBV6-5 | TGTGCCAGCAGTTACTCGACAGATATTCATTCACCCCTCCACTTT | CASSYSTDIHSPLHF
. | . | TRBJ1-1 | TRBV30 | TGTGCCTGGAAGGAGGTCACTGAAGCTTTCTTT | CAWKEVTEAFF
few | . | TRBJ2-3 | TRBV2 | TGTGCCAGCAGTGCCCGACAGGTCCGGGCAGATACGCAGTATTTT | CASSARQVRADTQYF
many | . | TRBJ2-7 | TRBV20-1 | TGCAGTGCTTCGAGGGATTGGGACGAGCAGTACTTC | CSASRDWDEQYF
many | . | TRBJ1-1 | TRBV5-1 | TGCGCCAGCAGCTTGGAGGCCTACCGTTCTATGAACACTGAAGCTTTCTTT | CASSLEAYRSMNTEAFF
few | TRBD2 | TRBJ2-1 | TRBV27 | TGTGCCAGCAGTCCCCGGGCAGCGGGGTCTTCCTACAATGAGCAGTTCTTC | CASSPRAAGSSYNEQFF
few | TRBD1 | TRBJ1-1 | TRBV5-1 | TGCGCCAGCAGCTCCGGACAGGGCACTGAAGCTTTCTTT | CASSSGQGTEAFF
few | . | TRBJ1-4 | TRBV2 | TGTGCCAGTTCCAGGGAAGCAGGCGAAAATGAAAAACTGTTTTTT | CASSREAGENEKLFF
. | . | TRBJ1-1 | TRBV2 | TGTGCCAGCAGCGTCGGGGAGAACGAGGGCACTGAAGCTTTCTTT | CASSVGENEGTEAFF
many | . | TRBJ1-6 | TRBV15 | TGTGCCACCGCGGACAGCGAAAATTCACCCCTCCACTTT | CATADSENSPLHF
few | TRBD1 | TRBJ1-2 | TRBV12-3/TRBV12-4 | TGTGCCAGCAGTTTCGGCCGGACAGGCCGGGAAGCCTATGGCTACACCTTC | CASSFGRTGREAYGYTF
. | . | TRBJ2-1 | TRBV6-5 | TGTGCCAGCAGTTACGGTGGGAACAATGAGCAGTTCTTC | CASSYGGNNEQFF